The source of this T cell receptor (beta chain) is a study of cytomegalovirus exposure and HLA in healthy donors. This clone showed up just once. The primer mix had 60 Vbeta and 13 Jbeta primers. Data came from immunoSEQ multiplex PCR; TCRdb stores just in-frame clones and leaves some out. The sample records around 130,000 clones, approximately 80% being singletons. Trimming cost V 6 bases and J 2 bases, with 5 bases left between them. Germline V gives CDR1 MNHEY, CDR2 SVGAGI. The CDR3 covers 12 residues. Sequenced material: PBMCs. This clonotype originated in a woman under 30 in good health and CMV-seronegative. The V and J genes are TRBV6-5 and TRBJ1-3; no clear D gene. CDR3 sequence (DNA): TGTGCCAGCAGGACAACTGGAAACACCATATATTTT. Its protein product is CASRTTGNTIYF.